This T cell receptor beta chain stems from a study of shared clonotypes between healthy human individuals. Within Nashville, Tennessee resided all donors, each a Caucasian adult. Division of CD4+ cells produced a CD45RA+ naive subset and a CD45RA-negative memory subset. The study, taken as a whole, reports: Despite large depth, rarefaction showed incomplete sorted-subset sequencing. The sharing of 5% to 5.5% of naive CD4 clonotypes was seen across a handful of donors.

TCRdb keeps only in-frame clones here, not all; method: immunoSEQ multiplex PCR. The profile covers hundreds of thousands of clones, with 74% appearing a single time and approximately 10% taken by the ten largest. The CDR3 runs 16 residues. The V gene's germline CDR1 is SGHTA and CDR2 FQGNSA. With 4 bases clipped from V and 5 bases from J, the junction kept 13 bases outside the gene matches. Concerning this clone: Antigen: not known.

The sample comprised memory CD4+ T cells sorted from blood. As to subset: CD45RA-negative fraction. This rearrangement joins TRBV7-2 to TRBJ2-7; 8 bases map to TRBD2. The sequence derives from a man younger than 45 in good health. The CDR3 nucleotides are TGTGCCAGCAGCTCCGTCATAGCGGGAAAATTAGACGAGCAGTACTTC. Its translation: CASSSVIAGKLDEQYF.